This entry concerns a single T cell receptor beta chain. This specimen belongs to a study of blood T cell repertoires in COVID-19. Study-wide context: Sites across the United States, Italy and Spain contributed samples from acute and convalescent COVID-19.

Authors' analysis steps: From reference gene primer amplification, estimates of nucleated cell counts were derived. The data were produced by immunoSEQ multiplex PCR, yet TCRdb's version contains in-frame clones alone and is incomplete. V, J and clone size reflect that table, while D and trimming were determined from the DNA. Found here are about 97,000 clones, around 92% of them singletons; the top ten hold roughly 5.6%. The sequence came from a man aged 45-65 years with active COVID-19. Sample: peripheral blood.

This CDR3 is CASSKPGQATDTQYF. CDR3 bases: TGTGCCAGCAGCAAACCGGGACAGGCCACAGATACGCAGTATTTT. The J gene is TRBJ2-3, the V gene TRBV7-9, with 8 nucleotides matching TRBD1. CDR1 is SEHNR and CDR2 is FQNEAQ in the germline V gene (reference sequence). This CDR3 has 15 residues. Trimming took 5 bases from V and 2 from J; bases not matched to a gene: 6.